One sample yielded the 15 T cell receptor beta chains listed below, sequenced in a study of blood T cell repertoires in COVID-19. Assay used: immunoSEQ multiplex PCR; TCRdb lists only in-frame clones, some missing. The data hold about 410,000 clones, with approximately 90% observed a single time. The sample taken for sequencing was peripheral blood. Receptor source: a middle-aged woman with COVID-19, enrolled during active disease.

The chain combines TRBV19 with TRBJ2-7; 9 bases agree with TRBD1. Trimming took 4 bases from V and 6 from J; bases not matched to a gene: 13. CDR3 length equals 16 residues. Germline CDR1 LNHDA, CDR2 SQIVND (reference sequence). The CDR3 region has the DNA TGTGCCAGTAGTAAGTTTCTCCGGGACAGGGATAGCGAGCAGTACTTC. Residues: CASSKFLRDRDSEQYF. The full variable domain, in which reference TRBV19 and TRBJ2-7 provide the parts outside the CDR3, is DGGITQSPKYLFRKEGQNVTLSCEQNLNHDAMYWYRQDPGQGLRLIYYSQIVNDFQKGDIAEGYSVSREKKESFPLTVTSAQKNPTAFYLCASSKFLRDRDSEQYFGPGTRLTVT.

The table lists this clone with a count of one. The V call is TRBV29-1, the J call TRBJ1-2; 7 nucleotides line up with TRBD1. Per the germline V gene, CDR1 is SQVTM and CDR2 is ANQGSEA. The trim removed 5 bases at V and 0 bases at J, leaving 18 bases unmatched. This CDR3 region has 18 residues. CDR3 loop: CSVRDPRGGLITNYGYTF. The CDR3 DNA reads as TGCAGCGTTCGTGATCCACGAGGGGGCTTGATAACTAACTATGGCTACACCTTC.

This clone was recorded a few times. The chain recombines TRBV5-8 with TRBJ1-1; 10 bases line up with TRBD1. Germline assignment: CDR1 SGHTS and CDR2 YDEGEE. The length of the CDR3 is 18 residues. V trimming: 4 bases; J trimming: 4 bases; junction bases outside the gene matches: 16. Here the CDR3 DNA reads TGTGCCAGCAGCCACGTGGGCGACAGGGGGCTTAGCGGCACTGAAGCTTTCTTT. Translation: CASSHVGDRGLSGTEAFF.

The gene calls are TRBV7-9 and TRBJ2-1; the D gene is possibly TRBD2 (5 bases). The CDR3 is 17 amino acids. V lost 2 bases and J lost 4, with 18 bases in between. Germline CDR1 reads SEHNR; CDR2 reads FQNEAQ (reference sequence). CDR3 protein: CASSLRRTSGFYNEQFF. CDR3 sequence (DNA): TGTGCCAGCAGCTTAAGACGCACGAGCGGCTTTTACAATGAGCAGTTCTTC.

V and J are TRBV7-6 and TRBJ2-5; 9 nucleotides align to TRBD2. CDR1 is SGHVS, CDR2 FNYEAQ, per germline. This CDR3 contains 17 residues. V was clipped by 1 base and J by 5 bases; unmatched bases: 11. In DNA, the CDR3 is TGTGCCAGCAGCTTAGGGAAGGCGGGAGGGCGGTGGGAGACCCAGTACTTC. It encodes CASSLGKAGGRWETQYF. The whole variable domain, remainder taken from reference TRBV7-6 and TRBJ2-5, is GAGVSQSPRYKVTKRGQDVALRCDPISGHVSLYWYRQALGQGPEFLTYFNYEAQQDKSGLPNDRFSAERPEGSISTLTIQRTEQRDSAMYRCASSLGKAGGRWETQYFGPGTRLLVL.

The CDR3 region is CASSLSEGDTQYF. CDR3 coding DNA: TGTGCCAGCAGTTTGTCCGAGGGAGATACGCAGTATTTT. This rearrangement joins TRBV27 to TRBJ2-3; D is perhaps TRBD2 (5 bases). Between the trimmed V and J ends, which lost 3 bases and 5 bases, there was a span of 9 bases. Germline V gene lookup returns CDR1 MNHEY and CDR2 SMNVEV (reference sequence). The CDR3 is 13 amino acids.

The V gene is TRBV4-3, the J gene TRBJ2-7; a weak D match, TRBD2 (6 bases). Trimming removed 3 bases at V and 2 bases at J, with 17 bases between. CDR3 length: 16 residues. Germline-derived CDR1 and CDR2 are LGHNA and YSLEER. CDR3 nucleotides: TGCGCCAGCAGCCATCCTAAGGGAGGACGGGCCTACGAGCAGTACTTC. It translates to CASSHPKGGRAYEQYF.

This sequence joins TRBV29-1 and TRBJ1-2, with TRBD1 as a possible D gene (6 bases). The CDR3 covers 13 residues. Per the germline V gene, CDR1 is SQVTM and CDR2 is ANQGSEA. Trimming stripped 4 bases from V and 6 bases from J, with 15 bases between. In DNA form, the CDR3 reads TGCAGCGTTGCACTGAGGACAGTTAATGGCTACACCTTC. Translating gives CSVALRTVNGYTF. Using reference TRBV29-1 and TRBJ1-2 for the parts outside the CDR3, the full variable domain is SAVISQKPSRDICQRGTSLTIQCQVDSQVTMMFWYRQQPGQSLTLIATANQGSEATYESGFVIDKFPISRPNLTFSTLTVSNMSPEDSSIYLCSVALRTVNGYTFGSGTRLTVV.

CDR3 bases: TGTGCCAGCAGCTTACTAGCGGGAGGGCCCGGGGATACGCAGTATTTT. It codes for CASSLLAGGPGDTQYF. The gene calls are TRBV7-2 and TRBJ2-3; TRBD2 matches 12 bases. Germline loops: CDR1 SGHTA, CDR2 FQGNSA. With V trimmed by 2 bases and J by 6 bases, 6 bases remained unmatched. The CDR3 contains 16 residues.

This clone has only one observation. V is TRBV6-5 and J is TRBJ1-5; weak D call: TRBD1 (5 bases). Germline V gene lookup returns CDR1 MNHEY and CDR2 SVGAGI. V was clipped by 8 bases and J by 2 bases, with 16 bases between them. This CDR3 is built from 15 residues. The DNA for the CDR3 is TGTGCCAGCGCTGACAGTAAACGTGGCAATCAGCCCCAGCATTTT. Its protein product is CASADSKRGNQPQHF.

This rearrangement joins TRBV28 to TRBJ2-1, with D maybe TRBD2 (6 bases). Trimming removed 3 bases from V and 6 bases from J, with 15 bases in between. This CDR3 region has 15 residues. The V gene's germline CDR1 is MDHEN and CDR2 SYDVKM. Here the CDR3 reads CASSLAGNSGNEQFF. In DNA, the CDR3 is TGTGCCAGCAGTTTGGCGGGAAACTCCGGCAATGAGCAGTTCTTC.

The chain combines TRBV7-9 with TRBJ2-5, with D possibly being TRBD1 (7 bases). CDR3 length: 15 amino acids. Between the trimmed V and J ends, which lost 3 bases and 5 bases, there was a span of 16 bases. CDR1 is SEHNR and CDR2 is FQNEAQ in the germline V gene (reference sequence). CDR3 amino acids: CASSLTRGGGETQYF. CDR3 DNA: TGTGCCAGCAGCTTGACCCGCGGAGGGGGCGAGACCCAGTACTTC.

The V gene is TRBV7-9, the J gene TRBJ1-2, with D possibly TRBD1 on 6 matching bases. Trimming took off 6 bases at V and 6 bases at J, with 14 bases between the two ends. The V gene's germline CDR1 is SEHNR and CDR2 FQNEAQ (reference sequence). The length of the CDR3 is 13 residues. The CDR3 coding sequence is TGTGCCAGCAGGAGGACAGCTCAAAATGGCTACACCTTC. Encoded protein: CASRRTAQNGYTF.

J is TRBJ2-1 and V is TRBV9; 7 bases map to TRBD2. V lost 7 bases and J lost 3; bases outside the gene matches: 4. This CDR3 contains 13 residues. Germline V gene data show CDR1 as SGDLS and CDR2 as YYNGEE. The CDR3 loop is CASRGESYNEQFF. CDR3 DNA sequence: TGTGCCAGCCGGGGGGAGAGCTACAATGAGCAGTTCTTC.

The chain has TRBV19 and TRBJ1-4; TRBD1 might be the D (5 bases). Trimming cost V 3 bases and J 0 bases, with 11 bases left between them. Germline lookup yields CDR1 LNHDA and CDR2 SQIVND (reference sequence). This CDR3 region has 16 residues. CDR3 residues: CASSIWGGATNEKLFF. The CDR3 nucleotides read TGTGCCAGTAGTATTTGGGGAGGGGCAACTAATGAAAAACTGTTTTTT.